The rows below give T cell receptor beta chains drawn from one sample of a study of cytomegalovirus exposure and HLA in healthy donors. Using immunoSEQ multiplex PCR, the repertoire was profiled, and TCRdb retains in-frame clones only, with some absent. This table holds fewer than 200,000 clones, under 80% found once. The sample was PBMCs. The receptors stem from a middle-aged man in good health and CMV-seronegative. Both conserved end residues are part of each CDR3. The D gene is left open where the match is weak. Rows give clone size only sometimes, using once, few, many, or a class for an expanded clone.

J: TRBJ1-2; size: NA; D: NA; V: TRBV6-5; CDR3: CASSVTGGYGYTF; DNA: TGTGCCAGCAGTGTGACAGGCGGCTATGGCTACACCTTC
J: TRBJ1-2; size: NA; D: TRBD1; V: TRBV13; CDR3: CASSLLTGGIGGYTF; DNA: TGTGCCAGCAGCTTGCTGACAGGGGGAATAGGTGGCTACACCTTC
J: TRBJ2-3; size: once; D: NA; V: TRBV28; CDR3: CASSPGGTDTQYF; DNA: TGTGCCAGCAGTCCAGGGGGCACAGATACGCAGTATTTT
J: TRBJ1-6; size: few; D: TRBD1; V: TRBV5-5; CDR3: CASNPGGGGPLHF; DNA: TGTGCCAGCAACCCCGGAGGGGGCGGACCCCTCCACTTT
J: TRBJ2-1; size: NA; D: TRBD1; V: TRBV11-2; CDR3: CASSVVEDRFNEQFF; DNA: TGTGCCAGCAGCGTAGTGGAGGACAGGTTCAATGAGCAGTTCTTC
J: TRBJ2-2; size: NA; D: TRBD1; V: TRBV28; CDR3: CASSPGTGHTGELFF; DNA: TGTGCCAGCAGTCCCGGGACAGGCCACACCGGGGAGCTGTTTTTT
J: TRBJ2-4; size: NA; D: TRBD2; V: TRBV14; CDR3: CASSQDASGGALAKNIQYF; DNA: TGTGCCAGCAGCCAAGACGCTAGCGGGGGTGCTCTAGCCAAAAACATTCAGTACTTC
J: TRBJ1-2; size: NA; D: NA; V: TRBV21-1; CDR3: CASWGTGGGYTF; DNA: TGTGCCAGCTGGGGGACAGGGGGCGGCTACACCTTC
J: TRBJ2-3; size: NA; D: NA; V: TRBV11-2; CDR3: CASSLGFGDGTDTQYF; DNA: TGTGCCAGCAGCTTAGGGTTCGGGGATGGCACAGATACGCAGTATTTT
J: TRBJ1-1; size: few; D: NA; V: TRBV6-5; CDR3: CASSYIQILKNTEAFF; DNA: TGTGCCAGCAGTTACATCCAGATTTTAAAGAACACTGAAGCTTTCTTT
J: TRBJ1-2; size: NA; D: TRBD1; V: TRBV11-2; CDR3: CASSLGRGPGYGYTF; DNA: TGTGCCAGCAGCTTAGGGAGGGGGCCGGGCTATGGCTACACCTTC